These 20 T cell receptor beta chains were sequenced from one sample in a study of CXCR3-negative and CXCR3-positive naive CD8 T cells. Study findings and constraints: In CXCR3-positive naive cells, the TRB CDR3s were more hydrophobic than in CXCR3-negative naive cells.

For these TCRs, the target antigens are not known. UMI-tagged TRB cDNA libraries were built via 5' RACE. TCRdb reanalyzed the 5' RACE reads and collapses them to one entry per CDR3 protein, without DNA. The table for this sample gives about 150,000 distinct CDR3 sequences. Sequences were obtained from naive CXCR3+ CD8+ T cells from blood. Subset described: CD45RO-CCR7+CD27+CD95- naive CD8+ T cells expressing CXCR3 (TNR3+). All receptors derive from a human donor in good health. Some clones in this sample may be carry-over from other donors' samples.

V is TRBV20-1 and J is TRBJ2-7. The CDR3 is made up of 13 amino acids. Germline V gene data show CDR1 as DFQATT and CDR2 as SNEGSKA (reference sequence). The CDR3 reads CSARERGSYEQYF.

The V gene is TRBV7-9, the J gene TRBJ2-1; TCRdb indicates TRBD1, and absent DNA this call remains unverified. The CDR3 length is 18 residues. Germline V gives CDR1 SEHNR, CDR2 FQNEAQ (reference sequence). CDR3 amino acids: CASSRIPGQGTDAHEQFF.

The chain carries TRBV20-1 and TRBJ1-1; there is no DNA to check the TCRdb D call of TRBD1. Germline-derived CDR1 and CDR2 are DFQATT and SNEGSKA (reference sequence). CDR3 length equals 16 residues. The CDR3 protein is CSARLGPGQGRAEAFF.

CDR3 amino acids: CASSALRGQGFDPGHSTDTQYF. The chain combines TRBV6-6 with TRBJ2-3; TCRdb proposes TRBD1, but this gene call is untestable without DNA. Germline lookup yields CDR1 MNHNY and CDR2 SVGAGI (reference sequence). The CDR3 loop spans 22 amino acids.

This chain uses TRBV4-3 with TRBJ1-6; TCRdb designates TRBD1, a call that cannot be tested without DNA. The CDR3 spans 15 residues. Germline values: CDR1 LGHNA, CDR2 YSLEER. The CDR3 reads CASSQTGGGNSPLHF.

The chain carries TRBV20-1 and TRBJ2-7; with no DNA, the TCRdb D assignment of TRBD1 cannot be verified. Germline V gives CDR1 DFQATT, CDR2 SNEGSKA (reference sequence). The CDR3 loop spans 13 amino acids. The CDR3 sequence: CSAVGQGAYEQYF.

The CDR3 sequence is CASSPQSRAPYEQYF. This chain joins TRBV28 and TRBJ2-7; the TRBD1 assignment by TCRdb is unverifiable without DNA. The length of the CDR3 is 15 residues. Germline V gives CDR1 MDHEN, CDR2 SYDVKM.

The rearrangement joins TRBV12-3 or TRBV12-4 to TRBJ2-1; there is no DNA to check the TCRdb D call of TRBD2. The CDR3 length is 16 residues. The CDR3 is CASSAGPSQYSHEQFF.

The V gene is TRBV13, the J gene TRBJ2-2; TCRdb names TRBD2, which stays unverified in the absence of DNA. CDR3 length equals 16 residues. The germline gives CDR1 PRHDT, CDR2 FYEKMQ (reference sequence). The CDR3 here is CASSSEQREYTGELFF.

This chain joins TRBV6-5 and TRBJ2-5; the D call from TCRdb, TRBD1, cannot be confirmed without DNA. CDR1 is MNHEY and CDR2 is SVGAGI in the germline V gene. This CDR3 contains 12 residues. CDR3 sequence reads: CASSYSRGTQYF.

The CDR3 here is CASSLKGAAGYEQYF. The chain uses TRBV27 and TRBJ2-7; the TCRdb call, TRBD1, lacks DNA for checking. Per germline, CDR1 MNHEY and CDR2 SMNVEV (reference sequence). The CDR3 sequence is 15 residues long.

The chain combines TRBV12-3 or TRBV12-4 with TRBJ2-7. This CDR3 has 12 residues. CDR3 loop: CASSFGISEQYF.

The chain recombines TRBV10-3 with TRBJ2-7; the TCRdb call, TRBD2, lacks DNA for checking. The CDR3 runs 16 residues. Looked up from germline, CDR1 is ENHRY and CDR2 is SYGVKD. CDR3 amino acids: CAISESTVTQTREQYF.

V and J are TRBV13 and TRBJ2-5; no DNA is available, so the TRBD1 call from TCRdb remains unchecked. The CDR3 loop spans 12 amino acids. Germline V gene data show CDR1 as PRHDT and CDR2 as FYEKMQ (reference sequence). The CDR3 loop is CASSRQWETQYF.

V and J are TRBV7-8 and TRBJ2-5; lacking DNA, the TRBD2 call made by TCRdb goes unchecked. Per the germline V gene, CDR1 is SGHVS and CDR2 is FQNEAQ. This CDR3 is 16 amino acids long. The CDR3 protein is CASILSPLRTQETQYF.

The chain is built from TRBV11-2 and TRBJ2-3; absent DNA, TCRdb's TRBD1 call cannot be checked. In germline, CDR1 is SGHAT, CDR2 FQNNGV. The CDR3 has 16 amino acids. This CDR3 reads CASSLGSGHVTVPQYF.

The chain has TRBV27 and TRBJ2-7; checking the TCRdb D call of TRBD2 is not possible without DNA. CDR1 MNHEY and CDR2 SMNVEV come from the germline V gene (reference sequence). The CDR3 length is 16 residues. Here the CDR3 reads CASSLALGFAAYEQYF.

The V call is TRBV19, the J call TRBJ2-7. Germline-derived CDR1 and CDR2 are LNHDA and SQIVND (reference sequence). This CDR3 is built from 13 residues. The CDR3 reads CASSMRLQAEQYF.

The chain has TRBV14 and TRBJ2-1; TCRdb reports TRBD2, a call that lacks DNA to check it against. The CDR3 is made up of 19 amino acids. Germline V lookup: CDR1 SGHDN, CDR2 FVKESK. Here the CDR3 reads CASSQDRRTSGRVSNEQFF.

CDR3 loop: CASRLGRWGWSDIQYF. The V gene is TRBV7-8, the J gene TRBJ2-4; the D call from TCRdb, TRBD1, cannot be confirmed without DNA. Germline loops: CDR1 SGHVS, CDR2 FQNEAQ. This CDR3 comprises 16 residues.